This TCR beta chain was found in a study of T cell clonotyping in hematopoietic cell transplantation. Overall study findings and caveats: At the given depth, recipient repertoires were over 97% de novo clonotypes. No sorting was done, leaving CD4 and CD8 contributions mixed. Pathologically expanded recipient clonotypes increased progressively from day 30 to day 180 as diversity fell.

The CDR3 is 14 residues long. Between the trimmed V and J ends, which lost 7 bases and 5 bases, there was a span of 17 bases. The germline V gene encodes CDR1 MNHNY and CDR2 SVGAGI (reference sequence). A word on this clone: The antigen remains undetermined.

Indicated time point: recipient sample about 28 days before transplant, after cytoreduction. Blood collection times were about day -28 and days 30, 100, 180 posttransplant. Sequenced by immunoSEQ multiplex PCR; TCRdb stores in-frame clones only, minus some. Among tens of thousands of clones, 75% to 90% were seen once, and the ten largest hold approximately 3%. V and J are TRBV6-6 and TRBJ1-2; D is perhaps TRBD1 (5 bases). This sequence originates from a man aged 55 to 70 with acute myeloid leukemia. Some clones in this sample may be carry-over from other donors' samples. The sequencing here drew on peripheral blood mononuclear cells, taken before stem cell transplant. The DNA for the CDR3 is TGTGCCAGCACCATGTCCCAGGGAACGTATGGCTACACCTTC. This sequence encodes CASTMSQGTYGYTF.